This T cell receptor beta chain was obtained from a study of CD8+ T cells in alopecia areata. Germline CDR1 SGHDT, CDR2 YYEEEE. This CDR3 has 16 residues. Trimming removed 3 bases from V and 0 bases from J, with 14 bases in between. After isolation, RNA underwent reverse transcription to generate cDNA as the sequencing template. Repertoires were generated with immunoSEQ multiplex PCR, while TCRdb's copy carries only in-frame clones and drops some. The table lists roughly 250,000 clones, roughly two thirds of them singletons. This specimen was CD4+ T cells sorted from blood, taken at week 0. The receptor's source is a human donor with alopecia areata. V gene TRBV5-6 combines with J gene TRBJ2-3; D remains ambiguous. The CDR3 sequence is CASSYPVAPSTDTQYF. The DNA of the CDR3 is TGTGCCAGCAGCTACCCGGTCGCGCCTAGCACAGATACGCAGTATTTT.